These 24 T cell receptor beta chains share one sample of origin, sequenced in a study of T cell responses to AZD1222 COVID-19 vaccine. Generated by immunoSEQ multiplex PCR, the TCRdb table keeps only in-frame clones and is missing some. The sample holds fewer than 90,000 clones; 70% to 90% are singletons and the top ten take approximately 10%. The starting material was peripheral blood, obtained on day 0 of AZD1222 vaccination. These receptors were collected from an adult in good health.

V is TRBV14 and J is TRBJ2-7, with 8 bases identical to TRBD1. Germline CDR1 and CDR2: SGHDN and FVKESK. The CDR3 has 16 amino acids. Trimming cost V 7 bases and J 3 bases; bases outside gene matches: 14. The CDR3 region has the DNA TGTGCCAGCACTAAGGGACAGGTCAACGAAATCTACGAGCAGTACGTC. It encodes CASTKGQVNEIYEQYV.

CDR3 sequence reads: CASSPWTGEGGDTGELFF. CDR3 bases: TGCGCCAGCAGCCCGTGGACAGGGGAGGGTGGTGACACCGGGGAGCTGTTTTTT. The gene calls are TRBV5-1 and TRBJ2-2; 9 positions match TRBD1. CDR3 length: 18 residues. J lost 3 bases, V lost 4 bases, and 13 bases had no gene match. Germline lookup yields CDR1 SGHRS and CDR2 YFSETQ.

The CDR3 DNA reads TGTGCCAGCAGTTTAAATTTAAGCGGGGAGCTGTTTTTT. Translating it yields CASSLNLSGELFF. The rearrangement uses TRBV27 and TRBJ2-2; D is unresolved. V was shortened by 2 bases and J by 7 bases, with 8 bases between the two germline ends. Germline V gives CDR1 MNHEY, CDR2 SMNVEV (reference sequence). The CDR3 has 13 residues.

The rearrangement links TRBV10-3 to TRBJ1-2; D is unresolved. Trimming took off 0 bases at V and 6 bases at J, with 11 bases between the two ends. CDR1 is ENHRY and CDR2 is SYGVKD in the germline V gene. CDR3 length: 14 amino acids. The CDR3 DNA reads TGTGCCATCAGTGAGTCAGGATCAAGCGATGGCTACACCTTC. It specifies CAISESGSSDGYTF.

The chain combines TRBV6-1 with TRBJ1-2, with 10 bases identical to TRBD1. CDR3 length equals 16 residues. V shed 4 bases and J 5 bases; nucleotides not matched to a gene: 10. Germline V CDR1 and CDR2: MNHNS, SASEGT. The CDR3 coding sequence is TGTGCCAGCAGTGCCGCATGGACAGGGGGTTTGTATGGCTACACCTTC. Translation gives CASSAAWTGGLYGYTF.

This chain joins TRBV6-5 and TRBJ1-6; TRBD1 is a possible D gene (5 bases). Looked up from germline, CDR1 is MNHEY and CDR2 is SVGAGI. V was pared by 6 bases and J by 9 bases, with 15 bases between. The CDR3 spans 14 residues. The chain's CDR3 is CASSRQTWGSPLHF. CDR3 DNA sequence: TGTGCCAGCAGCCGACAGACTTGGGGTTCACCCCTCCACTTT.

The V gene is TRBV19, the J gene TRBJ1-1, with D hard to call. CDR1 is LNHDA and CDR2 is SQIVND in the germline V gene (reference sequence). Trimming took off 3 bases at V and 1 base at J, with 6 bases between the two ends. The CDR3 contains 13 residues. CDR3 nucleotide sequence: TGTGCCAGTAGTATCTTTACGAACACTGAAGCTTTCTTT. This sequence encodes CASSIFTNTEAFF.

This chain links TRBV11-2 with TRBJ2-5; D uncertain. Germline V gene data show CDR1 as SGHAT and CDR2 as FQNNGV. V lost 3 bases, J lost 0 bases, and 5 bases lay in between. The CDR3 has 13 amino acids. For the CDR3, the DNA is TGTGCCAGCAGCTTTACAGACCAAGAGACCCAGTACTTC. Translation: CASSFTDQETQYF.

The chain employs TRBV10-3 and TRBJ1-5; 7 bases align to TRBD1. Germline V gene lookup returns CDR1 ENHRY and CDR2 SYGVKD. V dropped 6 bases and J dropped 4; count of bases not matched to a gene: 3. The CDR3 is made up of 13 amino acids. CDR3 sequence reads: CAIRGTENQPQHF. DNA of the CDR3: TGTGCCATCAGGGGGACAGAAAATCAGCCCCAGCATTTT.

CDR3 nucleotides: TGTGCCAGCAGACAACGGGGACAGGGTAATGATTCACCCCTCCACTTT. Translating it yields CASRQRGQGNDSPLHF. The chain uses TRBV3-1 (or the pseudogene TRBV3-2) and TRBJ1-6; 9 bases align to TRBD1. The CDR3 spans 16 residues. CDR1 LGHDT and CDR2 YNNKEL come from the germline V gene (reference sequence). Trimming at V came to 6 bases and at J to 8 bases, leaving 11 bases not matched to a gene.

The gene calls are TRBV18 and TRBJ1-6; D uncertain. Germline CDR1 and CDR2: KGHSH and LQKENI. V lost 6 bases and J lost 7, with 13 bases in between. This CDR3 is built from 14 residues. The chain's CDR3 is CASSSRAENSPLHF. Written as DNA, the CDR3 is TGTGCCAGCTCTTCCCGGGCAGAAAATTCACCCCTCCACTTT.

The chain has TRBV28 and TRBJ1-5; D gene unclear. The germline V and J ends were trimmed by 3 bases and 8 bases, with 8 bases remaining between them. Germline V gene data show CDR1 as MDHEN and CDR2 as SYDVKM. The CDR3 has 12 amino acids. Written as DNA, the CDR3 is TGTGCCAGCAGTTTCTTTGGGGAGCCCCAGCATTTT. Residues: CASSFFGEPQHF. Complete variable domain (other parts from reference TRBV28 and TRBJ1-5): DVKVTQSSRYLVKRTGEKVFLECVQDMDHENMFWYRQDPGLGLRLIYFSYDVKMKEKGDIPEGYSVSREKKERFSLILESASTNQTSMYLCASSFFGEPQHFGDGTRLSIL.

V gene TRBV11-2 combines with J gene TRBJ1-2, with 8 bases matching TRBD1. CDR1 and CDR2 (germline): SGHAT, FQNNGV. Losses at the gene ends were 0 bases for V and 12 bases for J; bases not matched to a gene: 9. The CDR3 is 14 amino acids. CDR3 coding DNA: TGTGCCAGCAGCTTAGATTCAGGGGGCAATGAGGACACCTTC. Translation gives CASSLDSGGNEDTF.

V gene TRBV3-1 (or the pseudogene TRBV3-2) combines with J gene TRBJ2-5; 13 bases are shared with TRBD2. V shed 4 bases, J shed 4 bases, and the junction held 6 bases outside the gene matches. This CDR3 has 16 amino acids. CDR1 and CDR2 from the germline V gene are LGHDT and YNNKEL (reference sequence). CDR3: CASSLGLAGEGETQYF. CDR3 DNA: TGTGCCAGCAGCCTCGGACTAGCGGGAGAAGGAGAGACCCAGTACTTC.

V gene TRBV3-1 (or the pseudogene TRBV3-2) combines with J gene TRBJ1-4; 10 bases match TRBD1. Per the germline V gene, CDR1 is LGHDT and CDR2 is YNNKEL (reference sequence). The CDR3 length is 16 residues. V was clipped by 3 bases and J by 5 bases; unmatched bases: 6. The CDR3 reads CASSHAGTGENEKLFF. CDR3 bases: TGTGCCAGCAGCCACGCCGGGACAGGGGAAAATGAAAAACTGTTTTTT.

The V call is TRBV11-2, the J call TRBJ1-2; no definite D call. This CDR3 spans 15 amino acids. The germline V gene has CDR1 SGHAT and CDR2 FQNNGV. V dropped 4 bases and J dropped 8 bases, with 20 bases sitting between them. CDR3 in DNA: TGTGCCAGCAGCTCGAGTTCGCGAGGAATGAGCGGCTACACCTTC. Encoded protein: CASSSSSRGMSGYTF.

The chain carries TRBV19 and TRBJ1-1; the D is unclear. V gave up 5 bases and J gave up 5 bases, with 12 bases separating them. Germline loops: CDR1 LNHDA, CDR2 SQIVND (reference sequence). The CDR3 contains 13 residues. The CDR3 is CASSSPLGTEAFF. In DNA form, the CDR3 reads TGTGCCAGTAGTTCCCCCTTGGGGACTGAAGCTTTCTTT.

CDR3 nucleotides: TGTGCCAGCAGTCCACTCTCGGACAGGGAAACTGAAGCTTTCTTT. Amino acid sequence: CASSPLSDRETEAFF. This chain links TRBV28 with TRBJ1-1; 8 bases line up with TRBD1. Germline V lookup: CDR1 MDHEN, CDR2 SYDVKM. The V and J ends lost 5 bases and 5 bases, in that order; junction bases with no gene match: 10. The CDR3 spans 15 residues.

The chain couples TRBV9 to TRBJ2-1, with 9 bases lining up with TRBD2. After removal of 1 base from V and 7 bases from J, the junction contained 9 bases not matched to a gene. The CDR3 runs to 16 residues. Per the germline V gene, CDR1 is SGDLS and CDR2 is YYNGEE. The CDR3 spells CASSVTTGGRGNEQFF. As DNA, the CDR3 is TGTGCCAGCAGCGTAACCACTGGCGGGAGGGGGAATGAGCAGTTCTTC.

J is TRBJ1-5 and V is TRBV2; D might be TRBD1 (6 bases). CDR3 length: 14 amino acids. Trimming shortened V by 10 bases and J by 4 bases, and 17 bases separated the two germline ends. CDR1 SNHLY and CDR2 FYNNEI come from the germline V gene. CDR3 coding DNA: TGTGCCACCTCCCAGGGGCTCGGGAATCAGCCCCAGCATTTT. It codes for CATSQGLGNQPQHF.

The chain recombines TRBV28 with TRBJ2-5, with unresolved D. The CDR3 covers 15 residues. V lost 6 bases and J lost 4, with 18 bases in between. The germline V gene has CDR1 MDHEN and CDR2 SYDVKM. The DNA for the CDR3 is TGTGCCAGCAGCCTCACTCTGGCCCTTGGAGAGACCCAGTACTTC. This encodes CASSLTLALGETQYF.

The chain joins TRBV2 to TRBJ1-1; D remains unclear. CDR1 is SNHLY, CDR2 FYNNEI, per germline. V shed 5 bases and J shed 11 bases, with 18 bases lying between them. This CDR3 is built from 13 residues. CDR3 amino acids: CASSLIHTGEAFF. The CDR3 DNA is TGTGCCAGCAGTTTAATCCACACCGGAGAGGCTTTCTTT.

The chain combines TRBV7-9 with TRBJ2-5, with 10 bases lining up with TRBD2. J lost 7 bases, V lost 5 bases, and 10 bases had no gene match. The CDR3 is 15 amino acids. The germline CDR1 and CDR2 sequences are SEHNR and FQNEAQ (reference sequence). CDR3 protein: CASSRPLLAGVTQYF. CDR3 DNA: TGTGCCAGCAGCCGACCCTTGCTAGCGGGGGTGACCCAGTACTTC.

CDR3 residues: CASSERGTDTQYF. The CDR3 region has the DNA TGTGCCAGCAGCGAGAGGGGTACAGATACGCAGTATTTT. The chain links TRBV9 to TRBJ2-3; D could derive from TRBD1 or TRBD2 (5 bases each). V gave up 3 bases and J gave up 3 bases, with 8 bases separating them. The CDR3 runs to 13 residues. Germline V gives CDR1 SGDLS, CDR2 YYNGEE.